The 18 T cell receptor beta chains reported below all come from one sample, sequenced in a study of cytomegalovirus exposure and HLA in healthy donors. Primers included in the PCR were 60 Vbeta and 13 Jbeta primers. Profiling relied on immunoSEQ multiplex PCR, and the TCRdb table lists in-frame clones only, not all of them. The sample has about 90,000 clones; about 67% are singletons. Sequences were obtained from PBMCs. These receptors originate from a woman between 18 and 29 years old in good health and CMV-seropositive.

A few counts support this clone. This sequence joins TRBV27 and TRBJ2-3; D is uncertain. The CDR3 totals 13 residues. Trimming cost V 5 bases and J 2 bases, with 8 bases left between them. CDR1 and CDR2 (germline): MNHEY, SMNVEV (reference sequence). The CDR3 is CASSVIHTDTQYF. CDR3 sequence (DNA): TGTGCCAGCAGTGTCATCCACACAGATACGCAGTATTTT.

V and J are TRBV7-9 and TRBJ2-7; tentatively, D is TRBD2 (6 bases). V lost 1 base and J lost 7, with 14 bases in between. The CDR3 spans 14 residues. The germline V gene has CDR1 SEHNR and CDR2 FQNEAQ (reference sequence). Written as DNA, the CDR3 is TGTGCCAGCAGCTTAGGTTCGGGACTCTGGGAGCAGTACTTC. Protein sequence: CASSLGSGLWEQYF.

This sequence joins TRBV11-2 and TRBJ1-2; D unresolved. The CDR3 covers 18 residues. V was shortened by 2 bases and J by 3 bases, with 22 bases between the two germline ends. Germline loops: CDR1 SGHAT, CDR2 FQNNGV. The chain's CDR3 is CASSLTPPGRRVHYGYTF. The CDR3 bases are TGTGCCAGCAGCTTAACCCCGCCCGGACGGAGGGTGCACTATGGCTACACCTTC. The variable domain in full, completed from reference TRBV11-2 and TRBJ1-2, reads EAGVAQSPRYKIIEKRQSVAFWCNPISGHATLYWYQQILGQGPKLLIQFQNNGVVDDSQLPKDRFSAERLKGVDSTLKIQPAKLEDSAVYLCASSLTPPGRRVHYGYTFGSGTRLTVV.

The chain couples TRBV27 to TRBJ1-2; D unresolved. Trimming pared 5 bases from V and 4 bases from J, leaving 20 bases between. Germline CDR1 reads MNHEY; CDR2 reads SMNVEV (reference sequence). CDR3 size: 16 residues. The CDR3 sequence is CASSPKTPEGGYGYTF. The CDR3 DNA follows: TGTGCCAGCAGTCCTAAAACCCCGGAGGGCGGCTATGGCTACACCTTC.

The chain couples TRBV4-2 to TRBJ2-6; D may be TRBD1 (5 bases). Per the germline V gene, CDR1 is LGHNA and CDR2 is YNFKEQ. The ends were cut back, 0 bases at V and 2 bases at J, with 17 bases in the middle. The CDR3 extends over 19 amino acids. The CDR3 here is CASSQDFKTGSTGANVLTF. CDR3 DNA: TGTGCCAGCAGCCAAGACTTCAAAACAGGCTCTACTGGGGCCAACGTCCTGACTTTC.

The chain is built from TRBV5-1 and TRBJ1-1, with 7 bases that match TRBD1. This CDR3 comprises 20 residues. Germline loops: CDR1 SGHRS, CDR2 YFSETQ. With V trimmed by 4 bases and J by 3 bases, 24 bases remained unmatched. The CDR3 here is CASSQGQVLDPAGSYTEAFF. DNA for the CDR3: TGCGCCAGCAGCCAAGGACAGGTCCTCGACCCGGCGGGGTCCTACACTGAAGCTTTCTTT.

V gene TRBV6-5 combines with J gene TRBJ2-7, with TRBD2 matching over 13 bases. The CDR3 is 15 amino acids. J was trimmed by 4 bases and V by 6 bases; bases with no gene match: 6. Germline V gene sequence: CDR1 MNHEY, CDR2 SVGAGI. The CDR3 DNA sequence: TGTGCCAGCAGACCGACTAGCGGGAGGAGTTACGAGCAGTACTTC. Its protein is CASRPTSGRSYEQYF.

The chain carries TRBV4-2 and TRBJ2-7, with D perhaps TRBD1 (5 bases). The CDR3 spans 13 residues. The germline gives CDR1 LGHNA, CDR2 YNFKEQ. Trimming pared 3 bases from V and 6 bases from J, leaving 12 bases between. The CDR3 reads CASSQDKAGEQYF. CDR3 DNA: TGTGCCAGCAGCCAGGACAAAGCTGGCGAGCAGTACTTC.

The genes are TRBV28 and TRBJ2-2, with D unresolved. Germline V CDR1 and CDR2: MDHEN, SYDVKM. Trimming took off 9 bases at V and 0 bases at J, with 11 bases between the two ends. This CDR3 is 14 amino acids long. The CDR3 protein is CASSGSTNTGELFF. CDR3 sequence (DNA): TGTGCCAGTTCCGGGTCTACGAACACCGGGGAGCTGTTTTTT. Filled out from reference TRBV28 and TRBJ2-2, the complete variable domain reads DVKVTQSSRYLVKRTGEKVFLECVQDMDHENMFWYRQDPGLGLRLIYFSYDVKMKEKGDIPEGYSVSREKKERFSLILESASTNQTSMYLCASSGSTNTGELFFGEGSRLTVL.

The genes are TRBV28 and TRBJ2-7; 16 positions match TRBD2. This CDR3 region has 17 residues. The V and J ends lost 7 bases and 5 bases, in that order; junction bases with no gene match: 11. Germline CDR1 is MDHEN and CDR2 is SYDVKM. The DNA of the CDR3 is TGTGCCAGCAAGACTCCGGGACTAGCGGGAGGGCCTCACGAGCAGTACTTC. Protein: CASKTPGLAGGPHEQYF.

The rearrangement uses TRBV29-1 and TRBJ2-7, with D perhaps TRBD1 (6 bases). Looked up from germline, CDR1 is SQVTM and CDR2 is ANQGSEA. There are 12 residues in the CDR3. Trimming left V 3 bases short and J 7 bases short, with 13 bases between. The CDR3 DNA is TGCAGCGTTGATTTCCAGGGGCAGGAGCAGTACTTC. Translation gives CSVDFQGQEQYF.

The chain links TRBV2 to TRBJ2-7; 8 bases are shared with TRBD1. The CDR3 length is 13 residues. CDR1 and CDR2 (germline): SNHLY, FYNNEI. V was clipped by 5 bases and J by 2 bases; unmatched bases: 2. DNA of the CDR3: TGTGCCAGCAGTCGACAGGGGCCCTACGAGCAGTACTTC. It translates to CASSRQGPYEQYF.

The V call is TRBV27, the J call TRBJ1-2, with 9 bases that match TRBD1. V lost 7 bases to trimming and J lost 4 bases; unmatched junction nucleotides: 4. Germline lookup yields CDR1 MNHEY and CDR2 SMNVEV (reference sequence). This CDR3 comprises 13 residues. CDR3: CASKQGASYGYTF. The CDR3 DNA reads as TGTGCCAGCAAACAGGGGGCGAGCTATGGCTACACCTTC.

The chain has TRBV5-1 and TRBJ1-1; 7 bases are a match to TRBD1. The germline V gene has CDR1 SGHRS and CDR2 YFSETQ. There are 14 residues in the CDR3. J was trimmed by 0 bases and V by 3 bases; bases with no gene match: 2. The chain's CDR3 is CASSSDRLNTEAFF. In nucleotides, the CDR3 is TGCGCCAGCAGCTCGGACAGGCTGAACACTGAAGCTTTCTTT.

This clone was detected only a few times. The gene calls are TRBV11-2 and TRBJ2-1, with D perhaps TRBD1 (6 bases). There are 14 residues in the CDR3. In germline, CDR1 is SGHAT, CDR2 FQNNGV. Between the trimmed V and J ends, which lost 0 bases and 4 bases, there was a span of 7 bases. CDR3 nucleotide sequence: TGTGCCAGCAGCTTAGACAGGGGATACAATGAGCAGTTCTTC. It yields the protein CASSLDRGYNEQFF.

Concerning this clone: The junction shows a germline mismatch at one end, possibly a read error. The CDR3 reads CSSSRLVGGTGSAFF. For the CDR3, the DNA is TGTTCCAGCAGCCGATTGGTCGGCGGAACAGGGTCGGCTTTCTTT. The J gene is TRBJ1-1, the V gene TRBV7-9, with D tentatively TRBD1 (6 bases). CDR3 length: 15 residues. In germline, CDR1 is SEHNR, CDR2 FQNEAQ (reference sequence).

CDR3 protein: CATGTSGASTDTQYF. CDR3 sequence (DNA): TGTGCCACCGGGACTAGCGGGGCTAGCACAGATACGCAGTATTTT. The chain recombines TRBV6-5 with TRBJ2-3, with 13 bases matching TRBD2. V shed 10 bases, J shed 0 bases, and the junction held 4 bases outside the gene matches. Germline V gives CDR1 MNHEY, CDR2 SVGAGI. The CDR3 runs to 15 residues.

This clone was counted a few times. The chain links TRBV19 to TRBJ1-2; possible D gene TRBD1, 6 bases. The CDR3 has 16 residues. Germline values: CDR1 LNHDA, CDR2 SQIVND (reference sequence). V dropped 8 bases and J dropped 8 bases, with 27 bases sitting between them. CDR3 nucleotides: TGTGCCAGTTCCCGGGAGGGTCAGGGGTCGGATAAGGGCTACACCTTC. As protein: CASSREGQGSDKGYTF.